The next 10 T cell receptor beta chains were all read from a single sample in a study of blood T cell repertoires in COVID-19. Sequenced by immunoSEQ multiplex PCR; TCRdb stores in-frame clones only, minus some. The table includes about 170,000 clones, roughly four fifths detected once. Material: peripheral blood. The receptors derive from an elderly woman with COVID-19, enrolled during active disease.

The chain joins TRBV14 to TRBJ1-6; 8 positions agree with TRBD1. CDR3 length: 16 residues. The junction had 6 bases not matched to a gene; V was cut back by 4 bases and J by 4 bases. CDR1 SGHDN and CDR2 FVKESK come from the germline V gene. The CDR3 DNA reads TGTGCCAGCAGCCGTTTGGGACAGGCATATAATTCACCCCTCCACTTT. It translates to CASSRLGQAYNSPLHF.

To note about this clone: A junction end diverges from the germline sequence, so it may reflect a read error. The V gene is TRBV2, the J gene TRBJ2-1; maybe TRBD2 (6 bases). CDR1 is SNHLY and CDR2 is FYNNEI in the germline V gene. The CDR3 runs to 12 residues. CDR3: CASSADYTEQFF. The DNA of the CDR3 is TGTGCCAGCAGTGCGGACTACACTGAGCAGTTCTTC.

The V gene is TRBV30, the J gene TRBJ1-4; no clear D gene. CDR3 length: 15 amino acids. Germline CDR1 and CDR2: GTSNPN and SVGIG (reference sequence). V shed 1 base and J shed 5 bases, with 14 bases lying between them. The DNA for the CDR3 is TGTGCCTGGAGTGAGCGTCTGTTAATAAATGAAAAACTGTTTTTT. This translates into CAWSERLLINEKLFF.

V usage is TRBV18 and J usage is TRBJ1-5; tentative D call: TRBD1 (6 bases). The V end was cut by 3 bases, the J end by 0 bases, with 12 bases between. The CDR3 is made up of 16 amino acids. Germline CDR1 is KGHSH and CDR2 is LQKENI. CDR3 DNA: TGTGCCAGCTCACCCCTCGACAGGTATAGCAATCAGCCCCAGCATTTT. Translated: CASSPLDRYSNQPQHF.

The chain combines TRBV30 with TRBJ2-5; TRBD2 matches at 7 bases. V shed 4 bases and J 10 bases; nucleotides not matched to a gene: 12. CDR3 length: 13 amino acids. CDR1 and CDR2 from the germline V gene are GTSNPN and SVGIG (reference sequence). Here the CDR3 reads CAWMRRGTWFQYF. In DNA, the CDR3 is TGTGCCTGGATGAGGCGGGGGACCTGGTTCCAGTACTTC.

J is TRBJ2-7 and V is TRBV29-1, with 14 positions matching TRBD2. V lost 4 bases, J lost 1 base, and 3 bases stayed unmatched. This CDR3 is built from 15 residues. Per germline, CDR1 SQVTM and CDR2 ANQGSEA. The CDR3 DNA is TGCAGCGTTGCGGGACTAGCGGGAGCTTCCTACGAGCAGTACTTC. It codes for CSVAGLAGASYEQYF.

The rearrangement links TRBV13 to TRBJ2-7; D is unclear. V shed 3 bases and J shed 6 bases, with 9 bases lying between them. Germline V lookup: CDR1 PRHDT, CDR2 FYEKMQ (reference sequence). The CDR3 is 12 amino acids. The CDR3 here is CASSFSFGEQYF. In nucleotides, the CDR3 is TGTGCCAGCAGCTTTAGCTTCGGCGAGCAGTACTTC.

This rearrangement joins TRBV5-6 to TRBJ1-2; TRBD1 agrees at 8 bases. Germline V CDR1 and CDR2: SGHDT, YYEEEE. V was clipped by 4 bases and J by 4 bases; unmatched bases: 15. This CDR3 is 17 amino acids long. The CDR3 loop is CASSVDRDFLRGYGYTF. The CDR3, as DNA: TGTGCCAGCAGCGTGGACAGGGATTTTCTTCGGGGCTATGGCTACACCTTC. Full variable domain (rest looked up from reference TRBV5-6 and TRBJ1-2): DAGVTQSPTHLIKTRGQQVTLRCSPKSGHDTVSWYQQALGQGPQFIFQYYEEEERQRGNFPDRFSGHQFPNYSSELNVNALLLGDSALYLCASSVDRDFLRGYGYTFGSGTRLTVV.

CDR3 protein: CASSVRHEYGYTF. The CDR3 region has the DNA TGTGCCAGCAGCGTTCGACATGAGTATGGCTACACCTTC. This sequence joins TRBV5-5 and TRBJ1-2; D call uncertain. The CDR3 spans 13 residues. The germline V and J ends were trimmed by 4 bases and 5 bases, with 12 bases remaining between them. Germline CDR1 reads SGHKS; CDR2 reads YYEKEE (reference sequence).

This chain connects TRBV18 to TRBJ1-4; TRBD1 is a possible D gene (6 bases). Trimming removed 4 bases from V and 7 bases from J, with 13 bases in between. The CDR3 runs to 14 residues. The germline gives CDR1 KGHSH, CDR2 LQKENI. The CDR3 spells CASSRDTIIEKLFF. The CDR3 DNA sequence: TGTGCCAGCTCACGGGACACGATTATTGAAAAACTGTTTTTT.